A single sample gave rise to the 16 T cell receptor beta chains below, sequenced in a study of blood T cell repertoires in COVID-19. The repertoire was sequenced with immunoSEQ multiplex PCR; TCRdb's copy has only in-frame clones and lacks some. The table has 210,000 or so clones, about 90% seen once. The source material was peripheral blood. These receptors all stem from a man aged 25 to 40 with COVID-19, enrolled during active disease.

The rearrangement uses TRBV7-9 and TRBJ2-7; 11 bases align to TRBD2. In germline, CDR1 is SEHNR, CDR2 FQNEAQ (reference sequence). J gave up 3 bases and V 5 bases, and 9 bases lay outside the gene matches. The CDR3 loop spans 16 amino acids. The CDR3 protein is CASSLLAGGLSYEQYF. CDR3 nucleotide sequence: TGTGCCAGCAGCCTCCTAGCGGGAGGTCTTAGCTACGAGCAGTACTTC.

V usage is TRBV28 and J usage is TRBJ1-5, with 11 bases identical to TRBD1. The CDR3 is made up of 18 amino acids. Trimming cost V 5 bases and J 6 bases; bases outside gene matches: 15. CDR1 and CDR2 (germline): MDHEN, SYDVKM. The CDR3 protein is CASSPPGQGASRGQPQHF. The DNA of the CDR3 is TGTGCCAGCAGTCCCCCCGGACAGGGGGCTTCGCGCGGTCAGCCCCAGCATTTT.

Regarding this clone: One end of the junction varies from germline; a read error may be responsible. The gene calls are TRBV4-1 and TRBJ2-1; 8 positions match TRBD2. This CDR3 spans 13 amino acids. CDR1 is MGHRA, CDR2 YSYEKL, per germline. CDR3 coding DNA: TGCGCCCGCAGCCACGCCCGGGGGGGCCCCGTTTTCTTC. It specifies CARSHARGGPVFF.

The chain links TRBV9 to TRBJ1-1, with D unclear. The CDR3 loop spans 16 amino acids. V was clipped by 0 bases and J by 3 bases, with 15 bases between them. Germline V lookup: CDR1 SGDLS, CDR2 YYNGEE. The CDR3 region is CASSVEDGRKDTEAFF. The DNA of the CDR3 is TGTGCCAGCAGCGTAGAGGACGGGAGGAAGGACACTGAAGCTTTCTTT.

The CDR3 DNA sequence: TGTGCCAGCAGTAGGACAGGGGTGACCTATAATTCACCCCTCCACTTT. Residues: CASSRTGVTYNSPLHF. This rearrangement joins TRBV27 to TRBJ1-6; 9 bases fit TRBD1. The CDR3 covers 16 residues. V was pared by 5 bases and J by 2 bases, with 4 bases of the junction left unmatched. CDR1 is MNHEY and CDR2 is SMNVEV in the germline V gene (reference sequence).

This sequence joins TRBV18 and TRBJ1-5; D is ambiguous. The V gene's germline CDR1 is KGHSH and CDR2 LQKENI. The CDR3 is made up of 15 amino acids. V shed 2 bases and J shed 0 bases, with 8 bases lying between them. CDR3 in amino acids: CASSPSGISNQPQHF. In nucleotides, the CDR3 is TGTGCCAGCTCACCAAGCGGAATTAGCAATCAGCCCCAGCATTTT.

The CDR3 DNA follows: TGTGCCAGCAGCTCCGCCAGGGTTGCGGCTAATGAAAAACTGTTTTTT. Translating gives CASSSARVAANEKLFF. The rearrangement joins TRBV7-8 to TRBJ1-4; tentatively, D is TRBD1 (5 bases). This CDR3 contains 16 residues. Germline V CDR1 and CDR2: SGHVS, FQNEAQ. Trimming stripped 4 bases from V and 3 bases from J, with 15 bases between.

This chain connects TRBV19 to TRBJ1-2; D is possibly TRBD1 (6 bases). This CDR3 comprises 14 residues. Between the trimmed V and J ends, which lost 9 bases and 7 bases, there was a span of 21 bases. Looked up from germline, CDR1 is LNHDA and CDR2 is SQIVND (reference sequence). CDR3 sequence (DNA): TGTGCCAGCGGCTACGGGGGGGCGTATAGTGGCTACACCTTC. Translated, it gives CASGYGGAYSGYTF.

The chain carries TRBV7-3 and TRBJ2-7; weak D call: TRBD2 (7 bases). The germline V gene encodes CDR1 SGHTA and CDR2 FQGTGA. Trimming took 1 base from V and 4 from J, leaving 14 bases between them. The CDR3 extends over 15 amino acids. The CDR3 region has the DNA TGTGCCAGCAGCTTAAGTGGCGGGGGCGTATACGAGCAGTACTTC. Translated: CASSLSGGGVYEQYF.

There are a few counts of this clone. V usage is TRBV4-2 and J usage is TRBJ1-4, with 10 nucleotides matching TRBD1. V lost 1 base to trimming and J lost 5 bases; unmatched junction nucleotides: 10. There are 18 residues in the CDR3. Germline V CDR1 and CDR2: LGHNA, YNFKEQ. CDR3 residues: CASSQAGTGVRENEKLFF. In DNA form, the CDR3 reads TGTGCCAGCAGCCAAGCGGGGACAGGGGTGAGGGAAAATGAAAAACTGTTTTTT.

The rearrangement links TRBV30 to TRBJ1-5, with TRBD1 matching 10 bases. The V gene end was trimmed by 4 bases and the J gene end by 5 bases; junction bases not matched to a gene: 5. The germline V gene has CDR1 GTSNPN and CDR2 SVGIG (reference sequence). This CDR3 is built from 14 residues. The DNA for the CDR3 is TGTGCCTGGACCGGACAGGGGGAATATCAGCCCCAGCATTTT. Translation gives CAWTGQGEYQPQHF.

The rearrangement uses TRBV12-3 or TRBV12-4 and TRBJ2-1, with D unresolved. CDR3 length equals 11 residues. Trimming took 7 bases from V and 9 from J, leaving 10 bases between them. CDR3 region: CASTFSGEQFF. Here the CDR3 DNA reads TGTGCCAGCACTTTTTCGGGTGAGCAGTTCTTC.

In its sample, this clone was seen once. The CDR3 region is CASSEGVWGDEQFF. CDR3 in DNA: TGTGCCAGCAGTGAAGGGGTTTGGGGGGATGAGCAGTTCTTC. This sequence joins TRBV2 and TRBJ2-1; tentatively, D is TRBD2 (6 bases). This CDR3 comprises 14 residues. Trimming shortened V by 1 base and J by 8 bases, and 12 bases separated the two germline ends. Germline values: CDR1 SNHLY, CDR2 FYNNEI.

The V and J genes are TRBV12-3 or TRBV12-4 and TRBJ1-2; TRBD1 might be the D (6 bases). Deletions cut 7 bases from V and 8 bases from J, with 14 bases between. The CDR3 is made up of 12 amino acids. CDR3 coding DNA: TGTGCCAGCACCTGGGGGCCTCTGGGCTACACCTTC. Translation: CASTWGPLGYTF.

V is TRBV7-9 and J is TRBJ1-4, with 7 bases aligning to TRBD1. The CDR3 consists of 13 residues. Germline-derived CDR1 and CDR2 are SEHNR and FQNEAQ (reference sequence). V dropped 4 bases and J dropped 11; count of bases not matched to a gene: 7. The CDR3 sequence: CASSSQGQVKLFF. In nucleotides, the CDR3 is TGTGCCAGCAGCTCGCAAGGACAGGTTAAACTGTTTTTT.

The J gene is TRBJ1-2, the V gene TRBV5-1; a possible D gene is TRBD1 (6 bases). The V gene's germline CDR1 is SGHRS and CDR2 YFSETQ. The CDR3 loop spans 14 amino acids. Trimming cost V 0 bases and J 4 bases, with 10 bases left between them. The chain's CDR3 is CASSLGQVIYGYTF. Written as DNA, the CDR3 is TGCGCCAGCAGCTTGGGACAGGTTATCTATGGCTACACCTTC.